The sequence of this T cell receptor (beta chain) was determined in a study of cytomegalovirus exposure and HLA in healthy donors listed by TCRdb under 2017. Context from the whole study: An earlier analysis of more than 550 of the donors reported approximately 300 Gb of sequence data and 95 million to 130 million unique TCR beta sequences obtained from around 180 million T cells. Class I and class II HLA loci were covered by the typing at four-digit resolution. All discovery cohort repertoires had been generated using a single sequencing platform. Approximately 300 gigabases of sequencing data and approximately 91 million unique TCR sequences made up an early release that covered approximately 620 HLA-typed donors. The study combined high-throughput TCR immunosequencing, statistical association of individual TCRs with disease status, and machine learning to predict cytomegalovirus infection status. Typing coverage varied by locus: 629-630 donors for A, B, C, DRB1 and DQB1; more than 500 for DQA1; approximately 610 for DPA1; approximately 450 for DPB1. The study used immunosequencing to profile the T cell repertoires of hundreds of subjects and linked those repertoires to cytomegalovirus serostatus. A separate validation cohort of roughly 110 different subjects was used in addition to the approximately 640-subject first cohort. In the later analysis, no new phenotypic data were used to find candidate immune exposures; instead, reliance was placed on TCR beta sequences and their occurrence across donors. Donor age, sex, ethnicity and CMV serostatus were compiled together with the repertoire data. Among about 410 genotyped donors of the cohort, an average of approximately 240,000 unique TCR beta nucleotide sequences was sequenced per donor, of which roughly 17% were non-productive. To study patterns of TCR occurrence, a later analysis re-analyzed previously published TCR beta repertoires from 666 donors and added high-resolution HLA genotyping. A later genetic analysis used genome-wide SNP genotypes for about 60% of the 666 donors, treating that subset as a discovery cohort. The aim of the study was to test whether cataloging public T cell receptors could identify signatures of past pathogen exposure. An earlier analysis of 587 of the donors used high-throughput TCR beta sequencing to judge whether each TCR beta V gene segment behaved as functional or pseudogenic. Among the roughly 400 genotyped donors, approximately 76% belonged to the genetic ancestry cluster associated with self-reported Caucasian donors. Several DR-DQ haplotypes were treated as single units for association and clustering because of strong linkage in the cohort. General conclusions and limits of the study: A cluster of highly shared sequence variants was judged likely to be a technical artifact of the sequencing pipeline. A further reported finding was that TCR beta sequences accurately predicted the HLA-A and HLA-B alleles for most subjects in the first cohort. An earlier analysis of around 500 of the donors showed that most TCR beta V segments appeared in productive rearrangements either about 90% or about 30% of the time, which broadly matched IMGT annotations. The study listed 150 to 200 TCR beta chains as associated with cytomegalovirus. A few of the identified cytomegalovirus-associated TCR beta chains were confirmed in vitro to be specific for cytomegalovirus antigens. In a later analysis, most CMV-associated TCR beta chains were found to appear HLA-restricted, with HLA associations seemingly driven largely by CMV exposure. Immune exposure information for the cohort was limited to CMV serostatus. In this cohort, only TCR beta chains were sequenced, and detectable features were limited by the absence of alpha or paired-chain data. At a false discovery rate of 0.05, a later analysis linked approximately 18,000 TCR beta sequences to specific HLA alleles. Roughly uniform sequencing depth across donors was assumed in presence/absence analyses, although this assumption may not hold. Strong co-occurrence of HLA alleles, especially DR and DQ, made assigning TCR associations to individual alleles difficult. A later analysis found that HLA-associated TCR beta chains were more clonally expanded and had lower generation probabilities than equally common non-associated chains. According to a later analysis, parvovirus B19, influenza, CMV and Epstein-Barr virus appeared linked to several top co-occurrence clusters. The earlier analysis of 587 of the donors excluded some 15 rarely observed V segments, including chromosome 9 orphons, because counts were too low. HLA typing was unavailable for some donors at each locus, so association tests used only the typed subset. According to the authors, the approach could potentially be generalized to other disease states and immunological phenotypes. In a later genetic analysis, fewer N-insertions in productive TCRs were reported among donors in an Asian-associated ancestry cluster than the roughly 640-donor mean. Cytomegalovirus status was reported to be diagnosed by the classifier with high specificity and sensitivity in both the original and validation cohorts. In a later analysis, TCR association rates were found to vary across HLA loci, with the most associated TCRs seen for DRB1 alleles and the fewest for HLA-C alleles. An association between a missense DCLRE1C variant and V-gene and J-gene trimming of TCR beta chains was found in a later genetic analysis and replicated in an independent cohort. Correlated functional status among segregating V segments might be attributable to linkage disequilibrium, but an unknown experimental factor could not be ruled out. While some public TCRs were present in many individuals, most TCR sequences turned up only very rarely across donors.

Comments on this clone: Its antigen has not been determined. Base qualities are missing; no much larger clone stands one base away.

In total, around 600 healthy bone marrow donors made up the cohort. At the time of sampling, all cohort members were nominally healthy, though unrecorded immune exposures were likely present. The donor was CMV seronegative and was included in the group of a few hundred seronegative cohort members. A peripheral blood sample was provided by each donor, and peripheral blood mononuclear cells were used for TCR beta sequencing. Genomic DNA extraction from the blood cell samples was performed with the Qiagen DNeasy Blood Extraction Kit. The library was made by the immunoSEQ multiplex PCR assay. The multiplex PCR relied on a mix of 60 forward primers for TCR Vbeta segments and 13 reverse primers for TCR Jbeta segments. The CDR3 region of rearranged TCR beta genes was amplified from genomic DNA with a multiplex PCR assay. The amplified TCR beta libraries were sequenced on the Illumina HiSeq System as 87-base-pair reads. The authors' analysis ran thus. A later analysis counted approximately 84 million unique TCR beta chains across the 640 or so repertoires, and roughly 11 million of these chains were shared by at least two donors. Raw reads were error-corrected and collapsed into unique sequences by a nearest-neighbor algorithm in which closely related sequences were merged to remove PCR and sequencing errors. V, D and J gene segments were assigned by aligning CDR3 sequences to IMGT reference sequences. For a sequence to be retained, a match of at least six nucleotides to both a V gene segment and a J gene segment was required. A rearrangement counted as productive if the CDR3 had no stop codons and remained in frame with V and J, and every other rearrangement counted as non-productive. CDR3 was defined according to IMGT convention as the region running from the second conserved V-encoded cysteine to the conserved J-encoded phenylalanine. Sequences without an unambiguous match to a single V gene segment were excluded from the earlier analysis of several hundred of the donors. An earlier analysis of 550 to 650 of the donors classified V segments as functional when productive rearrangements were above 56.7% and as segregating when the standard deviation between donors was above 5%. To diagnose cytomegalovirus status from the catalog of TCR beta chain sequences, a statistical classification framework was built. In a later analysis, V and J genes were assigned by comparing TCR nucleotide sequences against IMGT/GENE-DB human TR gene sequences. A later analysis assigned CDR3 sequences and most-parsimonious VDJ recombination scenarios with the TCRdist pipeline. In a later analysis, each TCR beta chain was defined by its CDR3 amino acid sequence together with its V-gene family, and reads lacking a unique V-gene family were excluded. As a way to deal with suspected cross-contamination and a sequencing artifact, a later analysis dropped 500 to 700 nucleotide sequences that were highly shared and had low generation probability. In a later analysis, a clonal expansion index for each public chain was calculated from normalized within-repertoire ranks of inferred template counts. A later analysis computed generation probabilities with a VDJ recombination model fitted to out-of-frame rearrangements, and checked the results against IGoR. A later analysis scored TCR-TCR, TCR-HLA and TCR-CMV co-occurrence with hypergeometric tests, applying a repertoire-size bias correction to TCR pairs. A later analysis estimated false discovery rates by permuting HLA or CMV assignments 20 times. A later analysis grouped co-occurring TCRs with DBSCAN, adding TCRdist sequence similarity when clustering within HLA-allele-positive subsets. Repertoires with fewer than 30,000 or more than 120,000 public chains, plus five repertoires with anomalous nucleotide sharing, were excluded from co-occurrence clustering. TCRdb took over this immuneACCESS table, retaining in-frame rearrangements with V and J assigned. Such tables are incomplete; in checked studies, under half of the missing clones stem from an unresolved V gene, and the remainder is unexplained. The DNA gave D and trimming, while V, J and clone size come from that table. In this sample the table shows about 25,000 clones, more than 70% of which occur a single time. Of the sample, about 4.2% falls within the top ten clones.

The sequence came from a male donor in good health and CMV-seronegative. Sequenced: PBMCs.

The CDR3 reads CASLPLLRDRRTEAFF. In nucleotides, the sequence is TGTGCCAGCCTTCCCCTTCTCCGGGACAGGAGGACTGAAGCTTTCTTT. The V and J genes are TRBV11-2 and TRBJ1-1; 8 central nucleotides agree with TRBD1. Per the germline V gene, SGHAT is the CDR1 and FQNNGV is the CDR2. The V end gives up 8 bases and the J end 5 bases, leaving 16 bases in the junction not matched to a gene. Inclusive of the bounding cysteine and phenylalanine, the CDR3 is 16 residues long. The kept DNA is CDR3 alone, 48 bases in frame from the first base.